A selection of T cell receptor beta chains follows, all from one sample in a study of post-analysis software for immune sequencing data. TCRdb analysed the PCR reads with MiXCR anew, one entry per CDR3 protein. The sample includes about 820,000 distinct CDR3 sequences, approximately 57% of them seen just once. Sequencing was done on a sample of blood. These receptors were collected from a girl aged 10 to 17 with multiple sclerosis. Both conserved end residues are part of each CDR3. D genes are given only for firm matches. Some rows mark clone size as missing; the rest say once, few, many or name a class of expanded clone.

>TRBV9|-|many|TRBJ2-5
TGTGCCAGCAGCGAAGGGACTTTTCAAGAGACCCAGTACTTC
CASSEGTFQETQYF
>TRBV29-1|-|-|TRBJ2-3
TGCAGCGTTCAGGCGGCCGGTAGCACAGATACGCAGTATTTT
CSVQAAGSTDTQYF
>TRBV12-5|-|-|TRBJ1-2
TGTGCTAGTGGTTTGGAACAGGGTCCGGAGGAGGATGGCTACACCTTC
CASGLEQGPEEDGYTF
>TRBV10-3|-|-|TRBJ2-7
TGTGCCATCAGTGAGTCCGGCAGGAGTAACGAGCAGTACTTC
CAISESGRSNEQYF
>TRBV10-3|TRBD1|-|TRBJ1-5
TGTGCCATCAGTGCCCAGGACAGGAGGAGTGGCAATCAGCCCCAGCATTTT
CAISAQDRRSGNQPQHF
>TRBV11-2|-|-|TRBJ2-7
TGTGCCAGCAGCTTATACGGACAAACCTACGAGCAGTACTTC
CASSLYGQTYEQYF
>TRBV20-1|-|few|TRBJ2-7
TGCAGTGCTCACAACCCCCCTTGGGGGTACGAGCAGTACTTC
CSAHNPPWGYEQYF
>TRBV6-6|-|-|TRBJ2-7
TGTGCCAGCAGTTACCCCCTACGGGGGTACGAGCAGTACTTC
CASSYPLRGYEQYF
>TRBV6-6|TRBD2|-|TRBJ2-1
TGTGCCAGCAGTTACTCGACGGCGGGAGGTTCCTACAATGAGCAGTTCTTC
CASSYSTAGGSYNEQFF
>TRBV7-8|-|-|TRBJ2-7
TGTGCCAGCAGCTTAGCTAGCGTAGGGTACGAGCAGTACTTC
CASSLASVGYEQYF
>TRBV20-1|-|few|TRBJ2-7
TGCAGTGCCCTCGCGGGGTCCTCGTCCGGCGAGCAGTACTTC
CSALAGSSSGEQYF
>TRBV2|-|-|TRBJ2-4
TGTGCCAGCGGGCACGGGGACTTAGCCAAAAACATTCAGTACTTC
CASGHGDLAKNIQYF
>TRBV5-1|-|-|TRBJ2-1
TGCGCCAGCAGCATCGGGTCTAACGTCGGTGTTGAGCAGTTCTTC
CASSIGSNVGVEQFF
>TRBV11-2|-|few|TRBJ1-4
TGTGCCAGCAGCTTATTTGGGGGCAGGTCAACTAATGAAAAACTGTTTTTT
CASSLFGGRSTNEKLFF
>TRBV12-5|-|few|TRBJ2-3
TGTGCTAGTGGTTTGCGGAGTGGCACGCAGTATTTT
CASGLRSGTQYF
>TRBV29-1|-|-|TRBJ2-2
TGCAGCGTTGAAGGCCCCCTCGGGGAGCTGTTTTTT
CSVEGPLGELFF
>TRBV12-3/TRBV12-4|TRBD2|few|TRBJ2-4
TGTGCCAGCAGTTTCGGGGGGGAGGCAGAAAACATTCAGTACTTC
CASSFGGEAENIQYF
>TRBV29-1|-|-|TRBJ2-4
TGCAGCGTTACTAACAGCCGTGGGGCCAAAAACATTCAGTACTTC
CSVTNSRGAKNIQYF
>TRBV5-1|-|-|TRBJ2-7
TGCGCCAGCAGCTTTAGGGAAGCCGCCTACGAGCAGTACTTC
CASSFREAAYEQYF
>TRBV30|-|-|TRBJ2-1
TGTGCCTGGAGTGTATGGGGGGAGGCCTACAATGAGCAGTTCTTC
CAWSVWGEAYNEQFF
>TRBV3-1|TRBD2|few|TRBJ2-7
TGTGCCAGCAGCGCACTAGCGGGGGGGAACGAGCAGTACTTC
CASSALAGGNEQYF
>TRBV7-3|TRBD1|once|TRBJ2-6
TGTGCCAGCAGCTTAACAGGTTGGACAGGGATTCGCTCTGGGGCCAACGTCCTGACTTTC
CASSLTGWTGIRSGANVLTF
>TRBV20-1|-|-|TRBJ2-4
TGCAGGGCCACAACTGGAAACATTCAGTACTTC
CRATTGNIQYF
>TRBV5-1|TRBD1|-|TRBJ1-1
TGCGCCAGCACCGACCGGGACAGTGGAACTGAAGCTTTCTTT
CASTDRDSGTEAFF
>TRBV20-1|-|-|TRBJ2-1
TGCAGTGCTCCCAGGTTCGGGGTAGACAATGAGCAGTTCTTC
CSAPRFGVDNEQFF
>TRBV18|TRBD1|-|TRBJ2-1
TGTGCCAGCTCATGGACAGGGGGCGCGAGATACAATGAGCAGTTCTTC
CASSWTGGARYNEQFF
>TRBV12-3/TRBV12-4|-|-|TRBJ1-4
TGTGCCAGCAGTGATAGACTGAAAACTTATGAAAAACTGTTTTTT
CASSDRLKTYEKLFF
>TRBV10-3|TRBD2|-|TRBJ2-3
TGTGCCATCAGTGTTGGACTAGCGGGGCCCACAGATACGCAGTATTTT
CAISVGLAGPTDTQYF
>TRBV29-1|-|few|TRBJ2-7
TGCAGCGTTGTAAGCACCATTACCTACGAGCAGTACTTC
CSVVSTITYEQYF
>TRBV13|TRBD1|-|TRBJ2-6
TGTGCCAGCAGCTCCTGGACAGGGGGCTTCTCTGGGGCCAACGTCCTGACTTTC
CASSSWTGGFSGANVLTF
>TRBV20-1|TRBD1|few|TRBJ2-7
TGCAGTGCTAGGGGGGACAGATTCTACGAGCAGTACTTC
CSARGDRFYEQYF
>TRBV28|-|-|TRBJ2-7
TGTGCCAGCAGTTCGCCAGGGTCGACCTACGAGCGGTACTTC
CASSSPGSTYERYF
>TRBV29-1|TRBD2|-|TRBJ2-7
TGCAGCGTTGTCGTCAAGGGAGGGAGAGACGAGCAGTACTTC
CSVVVKGGRDEQYF
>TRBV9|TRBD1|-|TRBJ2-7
TGTGCCAGCAGCGGGGTCGGACAGGCGAGCTCCTACGAGCAGTACTTC
CASSGVGQASSYEQYF
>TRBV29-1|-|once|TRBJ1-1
TGCAGCGTCCACTCCCTAGTCGCTTTCTTT
CSVHSLVAFF
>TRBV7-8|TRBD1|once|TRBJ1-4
TGTGCCAGCAGCTTAAAAGGAACAGGGGGCGGTGAAAAACTGTTTTTT
CASSLKGTGGGEKLFF
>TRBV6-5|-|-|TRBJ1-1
TGTGCCAGCAACATACAGGGAAGGAACACTGAAGCTTTCTTT
CASNIQGRNTEAFF
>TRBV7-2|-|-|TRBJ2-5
TGTGCCAGCAGTTTAGGAGGGGGGTTCGGCGAGACCCAGTACTTC
CASSLGGGFGETQYF
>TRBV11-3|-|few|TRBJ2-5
TGTGCCAGCAGTTTGGGATGGGAGACCCAGTACTTC
CASSLGWETQYF
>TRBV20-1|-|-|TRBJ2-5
TGCAGTGCTCCCTCCGGGGCAGAACAAGAGACCCAGTACTTC
CSAPSGAEQETQYF
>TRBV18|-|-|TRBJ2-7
TGTGCCAGCTCACCATTAGGGCCCCCCTACGAGCAGTACTTC
CASSPLGPPYEQYF
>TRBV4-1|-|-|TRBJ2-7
TGCGCCAGCAGCCAAGAATTTCCCAGATACGAGCAGTACTTC
CASSQEFPRYEQYF
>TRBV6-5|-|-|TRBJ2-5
TGTGCCAGCCGGCGGGACTTTAAAGAGACCCAGTACTTC
CASRRDFKETQYF
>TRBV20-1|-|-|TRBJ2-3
TGCAGTGCTAGAATTGGGGCTGGCACAGATACGCAGTATTTT
CSARIGAGTDTQYF
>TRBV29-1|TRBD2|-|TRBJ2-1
TGCAGCGTAGCCGGGACTAGCGGGCGGCAGTTCTTC
CSVAGTSGRQFF
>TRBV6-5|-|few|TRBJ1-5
TGTGCCAGCAGTTACTCTGCAGGACAGCGAAAAAATAGCAATCAGCCCCAGCATTTT
CASSYSAGQRKNSNQPQHF
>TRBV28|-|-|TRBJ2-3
TGTGCCAGCAGTGCCCGGCGCCCCTCCGGTCCAGATACGCAGTATTTT
CASSARRPSGPDTQYF
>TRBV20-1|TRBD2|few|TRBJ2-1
TGCAGTGCTAGAGAGCTGGCGGGAGGGCTAAATGAGCAGTTCTTC
CSARELAGGLNEQFF
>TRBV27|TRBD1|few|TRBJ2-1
TGTGCCAGCAACAGGGGGCGGACCTACAATGAGCAGTTCTTC
CASNRGRTYNEQFF
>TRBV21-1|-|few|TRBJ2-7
TGTGCCAGCAGCAAAGTGGGGACTCCATGCCCATCCTACGAGCAGTACTTC
CASSKVGTPCPSYEQYF